The 28 T cell receptor beta chains below all came from one sample that was sequenced in a study of OX40 agonist ivuxolimab in advanced cancers. Library method: the immunoSEQ multiplex PCR assay. The source is immuneACCESS, and TCRdb retained only in-frame sequences with V and J called. Part of the clones is not carried over; for the studies checked, unresolved V genes explain less than half of this, and the remainder is unexplained. For this sample there are tens of thousands of clones; over 75% appear just once. Of the sample, about 2.4% falls within the top ten clones. The specimen was CD4+ or CD8+ T cells sorted from blood, collected in a trial of the OX40 agonist ivuxolimab. These receptors all stem from an adult with an advanced solid tumor such as melanoma, head and neck, liver or kidney cancer.

This clone was observed once. The chain combines TRBV4-1 with TRBJ2-7; D possibly corresponds to TRBD1 (5 bases). V gave up 0 bases and J gave up 3 bases, with 12 bases separating them. The CDR3 contains 15 residues. The germline gives CDR1 MGHRA, CDR2 YSYEKL. The CDR3 spells CASSQDPQGIYEQYF. Written as DNA, the CDR3 is TGCGCCAGCAGCCAAGATCCCCAGGGTATCTACGAGCAGTACTTC.

The chain links TRBV4-3 to TRBJ1-1; D perhaps matches TRBD1 (5 bases). Germline-derived CDR1 and CDR2 are LGHNA and YSLEER. The CDR3 has 12 amino acids. Deletions cut 0 bases from V and 10 bases from J, with 9 bases between. The CDR3 is CASSQDQGGAFF. The DNA for the CDR3 is TGCGCCAGCAGCCAAGATCAGGGTGGAGCTTTCTTT.

The chain employs TRBV7-9 and TRBJ2-5; 10 bases fit TRBD1. Germline values: CDR1 SEHNR, CDR2 FQNEAQ (reference sequence). This CDR3 spans 14 amino acids. V lost 5 bases and J lost 4; bases outside the gene matches: 4. CDR3: CASSLGQGLETQYF. CDR3 bases: TGTGCCAGCAGCCTGGGACAGGGGTTAGAGACCCAGTACTTC.

This clone was seen a handful of times. The chain has TRBV7-6 and TRBJ2-2; a weak D match, TRBD1 (6 bases). Germline CDR1 SGHVS, CDR2 FNYEAQ. The CDR3 length is 13 residues. Trimming shortened V by 8 bases and J by 1 base, and 8 bases separated the two germline ends. The CDR3 sequence is CASGTRNTGELFF. For the CDR3, the DNA is TGTGCCAGCGGGACAAGGAACACCGGGGAGCTGTTTTTT. Full variable domain (outside the CDR3, taken from reference TRBV7-6 and TRBJ2-2): GAGVSQSPRYKVTKRGQDVALRCDPISGHVSLYWYRQALGQGPEFLTYFNYEAQQDKSGLPNDRFSAERPEGSISTLTIQRTEQRDSAMYRCASGTRNTGELFFGEGSRLTVL.

This clone was recorded only once. V and J are TRBV6-1 and TRBJ2-5; TRBD1 aligns across 7 bases. CDR1 MNHNS and CDR2 SASEGT come from the germline V gene. The trim removed 4 bases at V and 5 bases at J, leaving 10 bases unmatched. The length of the CDR3 is 15 residues. CDR3 protein: CASSGQGGSGETQYF. CDR3 DNA: TGTGCCAGCAGTGGACAGGGTGGGTCTGGGGAGACCCAGTACTTC.

The CDR3 reads CATSSRQGIGNEQFF. CDR3 in DNA: TGTGCCACCAGCAGTCGACAGGGGATAGGCAATGAGCAGTTCTTC. This chain joins TRBV15 and TRBJ2-1; 8 positions match TRBD1. The V gene's germline CDR1 is LNHNV and CDR2 YYDKDF (reference sequence). V shed 3 bases, J shed 6 bases, and the junction held 7 bases outside the gene matches. This CDR3 has 15 residues.

The chain is built from TRBV4-1 and TRBJ2-1, with 7 bases aligning to TRBD2. Germline loops: CDR1 MGHRA, CDR2 YSYEKL. This CDR3 has 12 amino acids. Losses at the gene ends were 0 bases for V and 16 bases for J; bases not matched to a gene: 6. CDR3 amino acids: CASSQDGGSTFF. CDR3 DNA sequence: TGCGCCAGCAGCCAAGACGGCGGGAGTACTTTCTTC.

CDR3 sequence (DNA): TGTGCCAGCAGTTGGTCACAGGGCCCTGAGCAGTTCTTC. Its protein product is CASSWSQGPEQFF. The genes are TRBV27 and TRBJ2-1; possible D gene TRBD1, 6 bases. From germline, CDR1 is MNHEY and CDR2 SMNVEV (reference sequence). Trimming left V 4 bases short and J 9 bases short, with 13 bases between. This CDR3 has 13 residues.

V usage is TRBV9 and J usage is TRBJ2-5; 13 bases align to TRBD2. Trimming at V came to 3 bases and at J to 4 bases, leaving 3 bases not matched to a gene. Looked up from germline, CDR1 is SGDLS and CDR2 is YYNGEE. The CDR3 spans 15 residues. CDR3 in DNA: TGTGCCAGCAGCGAGGGACTAGCGGGACGAGAGACCCAGTACTTC. Residues: CASSEGLAGRETQYF.

This clone came up once. This chain connects TRBV19 to TRBJ2-5, with 8 bases aligning to TRBD1. This CDR3 is built from 13 residues. Germline V gene lookup returns CDR1 LNHDA and CDR2 SQIVND (reference sequence). The ends lost 6 bases at V and 5 bases at J; junction bases unmatched: 5. CDR3 coding DNA: TGTGCCAGTAGGGCAGGGGGCACGGAGACCCAGTACTTC. It codes for CASRAGGTETQYF.

The chain uses TRBV7-2 and TRBJ2-7; 13 nucleotides line up with TRBD2. The CDR3 consists of 16 residues. V gave up 6 bases and J gave up 1 base; unmatched junction bases: 6. Per the germline V gene, CDR1 is SGHTA and CDR2 is FQGNSA. The CDR3: CASSTGLAGVSYEQYF. CDR3 in DNA: TGTGCCAGCAGTACTGGACTAGCGGGAGTTTCCTACGAGCAGTACTTC.

The J gene is TRBJ1-5, the V gene TRBV5-1; 11 bases agree with TRBD1. The CDR3 is made up of 14 amino acids. Germline loops: CDR1 SGHRS, CDR2 YFSETQ. After removal of 4 bases from V and 7 bases from J, the junction contained 4 bases not matched to a gene. CDR3: CASSPGQGGQPQHF. CDR3 nucleotide sequence: TGCGCCAGCAGCCCGGGACAGGGGGGGCAGCCCCAGCATTTT. Together with reference TRBV5-1 and TRBJ1-5, the CDR3 gives the full variable domain: KAGVTQTPRYLIKTRGQQVTLSCSPISGHRSVSWYQQTPGQGLQFLFEYFSETQRNKGNFPGRFSGRQFSNSRSEMNVSTLELGDSALYLCASSPGQGGQPQHFGDGTRLSIL.

This rearrangement joins TRBV6-5 to TRBJ1-2; TRBD1 matches at 11 bases. CDR1 MNHEY and CDR2 SVGAGI come from the germline V gene. The CDR3 consists of 15 residues. V lost 2 bases to trimming and J lost 8 bases; unmatched junction nucleotides: 7. The CDR3 is CASSYQDRGLYGYTF. CDR3 bases: TGTGCCAGCAGTTACCAGGACAGGGGGCTTTACGGCTACACCTTC.

The rearrangement uses TRBV19 and TRBJ1-2, with 10 bases identical to TRBD1. Germline V lookup: CDR1 LNHDA, CDR2 SQIVND (reference sequence). The CDR3 is made up of 13 amino acids. V lost 11 bases and J lost 4; bases outside the gene matches: 7. The CDR3 nucleotides read TGTGCCGTTGGGGACAGGGGAGTCTATGGCTACACCTTC. Translated: CAVGDRGVYGYTF.

J is TRBJ2-7 and V is TRBV19, with 9 bases aligning to TRBD1. The CDR3 totals 13 residues. With V trimmed by 3 bases and J by 3 bases, 0 bases remained unmatched. Germline V gene sequence: CDR1 LNHDA, CDR2 SQIVND (reference sequence). The CDR3 here is CASSMGQGYEQYF. CDR3 coding DNA: TGTGCCAGTAGTATGGGACAGGGCTACGAGCAGTACTTC.

The CDR3 loop is CASSKGTGDTDTQYF. The CDR3 region has the DNA TGTGCCAGCAGTAAGGGGACAGGGGACACAGATACGCAGTATTTT. This chain connects TRBV2 to TRBJ2-3; TRBD1 matches at 10 bases. Germline loops: CDR1 SNHLY, CDR2 FYNNEI. V trimming: 5 bases; J trimming: 2 bases; junction bases outside the gene matches: 4. The CDR3 loop spans 15 amino acids.

CDR3: CASSYTGTDFRKTQYF. The DNA for the CDR3 is TGCGCCAGCAGCTATACCGGGACAGATTTTCGAAAGACCCAGTACTTC. This chain joins TRBV5-1 and TRBJ2-5; 7 nucleotides line up with TRBD1. The germline V gene encodes CDR1 SGHRS and CDR2 YFSETQ. The length of the CDR3 is 16 residues. V lost 3 bases and J lost 6; bases outside the gene matches: 14. The entire variable domain, with the rest obtained from reference TRBV5-1 and TRBJ2-5, is as follows: KAGVTQTPRYLIKTRGQQVTLSCSPISGHRSVSWYQQTPGQGLQFLFEYFSETQRNKGNFPGRFSGRQFSNSRSEMNVSTLELGDSALYLCASSYTGTDFRKTQYFGPGTRLLVL.

The chain has TRBV4-2 and TRBJ2-3; 9 nucleotides match TRBD2. J gave up 2 bases and V 0 bases, and 6 bases lay outside the gene matches. This CDR3 contains 17 residues. The germline gives CDR1 LGHNA, CDR2 YNFKEQ. The CDR3 DNA reads TGTGCCAGCAGCCAAGAAGAGACTAGCGGCTTCACAGATACGCAGTATTTT. It translates to CASSQEETSGFTDTQYF.

J is TRBJ1-2 and V is TRBV19, with TRBD1 as a possible D gene (5 bases). The germline V gene has CDR1 LNHDA and CDR2 SQIVND (reference sequence). Trimming stripped 9 bases from V and 0 bases from J, with 14 bases between. The CDR3 contains 14 residues. Here the CDR3 DNA reads TGTGCCAGCACCCTCGGGACCGCTAACTATGGCTACACCTTC. This encodes CASTLGTANYGYTF.

The V call is TRBV7-3, the J call TRBJ2-5; D is uncertain. This CDR3 has 12 amino acids. V was pared by 6 bases and J by 5 bases, with 10 bases between. Germline V gene data show CDR1 as SGHTA and CDR2 as FQGTGA. The CDR3 loop is CASRSNGETQYF. CDR3 DNA sequence: TGTGCCAGCAGGTCTAACGGGGAGACCCAGTACTTC.

This clone was counted once. The chain has TRBV5-6 and TRBJ2-1; D is perhaps TRBD2 (6 bases). Germline V gives CDR1 SGHDT, CDR2 YYEEEE. The CDR3 spans 13 residues. V lost 4 bases to trimming and J lost 6 bases, with 11 bases between them. The CDR3 reads CASSRDSLNEQFF. The CDR3 region has the DNA TGTGCCAGCAGCAGGGACTCCCTCAATGAGCAGTTCTTC.

CDR3 residues: CSVGSVLQGEQFF. CDR3 nucleotides: TGCAGCGTTGGGAGTGTCCTCCAAGGGGAGCAGTTCTTC. The chain has TRBV29-1 and TRBJ2-1; D is uncertain. There are 13 residues in the CDR3. V lost 4 bases and J lost 10, with 17 bases in between. Germline assignment: CDR1 SQVTM and CDR2 ANQGSEA.

CDR3 in amino acids: CASSYTDTETQYF. The CDR3 coding sequence is TGTGCCAGCAGTTACACGGACACAGAGACCCAGTACTTC. The chain joins TRBV6-5 to TRBJ2-5; weak D call: TRBD1 (5 bases). The V gene's germline CDR1 is MNHEY and CDR2 SVGAGI. This CDR3 comprises 13 residues. Trimming stripped 2 bases from V and 4 bases from J, with 8 bases between.

The chain carries TRBV11-2 and TRBJ2-7; D is unresolved. Trimming took off 2 bases at V and 0 bases at J, with 2 bases between the two ends. Germline assignment: CDR1 SGHAT and CDR2 FQNNGV. The CDR3 covers 12 residues. The CDR3 bases are TGTGCCAGCAGCTTAAACTCCTACGAGCAGTACTTC. Translated: CASSLNSYEQYF.

V is TRBV4-1 and J is TRBJ2-4; D not certain. The germline V gene has CDR1 MGHRA and CDR2 YSYEKL. V shed 1 base and J shed 0 bases, with 10 bases lying between them. This CDR3 contains 16 residues. The CDR3 sequence: CASSQGEVLAKNIQYF. Written as DNA, the CDR3 is TGCGCCAGCAGCCAAGGGGAAGTCCTAGCCAAAAACATTCAGTACTTC.

This chain links TRBV2 with TRBJ2-2; D might be TRBD1 (5 bases). This CDR3 has 13 amino acids. CDR1 and CDR2 from the germline V gene are SNHLY and FYNNEI. Trimming left V 6 bases short and J 6 bases short, with 11 bases between. The CDR3 is CASRSRASGELFF. The DNA of the CDR3 is TGTGCCAGCAGAAGCAGGGCCTCCGGGGAGCTGTTTTTT.

The genes are TRBV9 and TRBJ2-7; D is possibly TRBD1 (6 bases). Germline CDR1 is SGDLS and CDR2 is YYNGEE. CDR3 length: 16 residues. The germline V and J ends were trimmed by 0 bases and 0 bases, with 13 bases remaining between them. The CDR3 protein is CASSVAPGASSYEQYF. As DNA, the CDR3 is TGTGCCAGCAGCGTAGCTCCAGGGGCCAGCTCCTACGAGCAGTACTTC. The full variable domain, rest sourced from reference TRBV9 and TRBJ2-7, is DSGVTQTPKHLITATGQRVTLRCSPRSGDLSVYWYQQSLDQGLQFLIQYYNGEERAKGNILERFSAQQFPDLHSELNLSSLELGDSALYFCASSVAPGASSYEQYFGPGTRLTVT.

V and J are TRBV25-1 and TRBJ2-3, with TRBD2 matching 9 bases. The CDR3 covers 16 residues. Germline assignment: CDR1 MGHDK and CDR2 SYGVNS. After removal of 3 bases from V and 0 bases from J, the junction contained 4 bases not matched to a gene. CDR3 in DNA: TGTGCCAGCAGTGAGCGGACTAGCGCGAGCACAGATACGCAGTATTTT. As protein: CASSERTSASTDTQYF.